The T cell receptor (beta chain) described here comes from a study of post-analysis software for immune sequencing data. Study-level points and caveats: The study found TRBV5-6, TRBV5-1 and TRBV20-1 among about five TRBV segments more frequent in patients than controls.

Points on this clonotype: The target antigen is unknown.

cDNA libraries for TCR beta contained unique molecular identifiers. TCRdb used MiXCR to reprocess the PCR reads, holding one entry per CDR3 protein. The sample records about 540,000 distinct CDR3 sequences, roughly 34% being singletons. V shed 10 bases and J 7 bases; nucleotides not matched to a gene: 7. In germline, CDR1 is SEHNR, CDR2 FQNEAQ (reference sequence). CDR3 size: 14 residues. Sequencing used blood. The TCR comes from a girl younger than 18 with multiple sclerosis. The chain employs TRBV7-9 and TRBJ2-3; 14 nucleotides line up with TRBD2. CDR3 nucleotides: TGTGCCACCCTGACTAGCGGGGGGGTAAATACGCAGTATTTT. The encoded protein is CATLTSGGVNTQYF.